This TCR beta chain was retrieved from a study of a mutant IDH1 vaccine in newly diagnosed glioma (dated by TCRdb to 2020 to 2022). At the level of the whole study: Of the roughly 32 treated patients, 62.5% were male and approximately 40% were female, and a mean age of around 40 years was recorded. Prior to enrollment, patients had been given standard therapy consisting of radiotherapy alone, temozolomide alone, or radiochemotherapy with temozolomide, with the combination given to most patients. Six visits were used for peripheral blood collection: V03 (baseline), V05, V07, V10, V12 and V13. For exploratory analyses, roughly 25 treated patients had longitudinal TCRB deep sequencing done wherever samples were available.

This clone occurred a few times. Its antigen is unknown. No base quality values were provided; no much bigger clone lies one nucleotide off. Libraries were prepared through the immunoSEQ multiplex PCR assay. Rearranged TCR beta chain sequences were amplified with the hsTCRB Kit following the manufacturer's protocol. TCRB libraries were sequenced on an Illumina MiSeq. The original pipeline was this. The proprietary platform of the kit vendor was used for demultiplexing, trimming and gene mapping. TCRdb's version of the immuneACCESS table is confined to in-frame rearrangements and falls short of the full clone set. An unresolved V gene accounts for under half of the shortfall where checked; the remainder is of unknown origin. Clone size and V and J calls were adopted from that table, with D and trimming inferred from the DNA. The sample records 15,000 to 20,000 clones, 70% to 80% of which are singletons. Of the sample, over 8% is held by the ten largest clones.

CDR1 SNHLY and CDR2 FYNNEI were looked up in the germline V gene. Germline trimming amounts to 5 bases on V and 6 bases on J, with 4 as the count of junction bases outside the gene matches. Including the terminal cysteine and phenylalanine, the CDR3 comprises 13 residues. Only the CDR3 portion is preserved as DNA: 39 bases, with reading frame beginning at the first base. This specimen's time point label, per the study, means: baseline, week 1 (first vaccination visit). Explained via the paper, the treatment or condition label denotes: pre-vaccination baseline after standard-of-care therapy. Donors had newly diagnosed WHO grade 3 or 4 IDH1-mutant astrocytomas with loss of nuclear ATRX. The samples were drawn from NOA16, a multicentre, single-arm, open-label phase I trial in Germany that tested a mutant IDH1 peptide vaccine in humans for the first time. For immunogenicity testing, the blood drawn at visit V03 was used as the baseline sample. The DNeasy Blood and Tissue Kit was used to extract genomic DNA from EDTA blood for TCRB sequencing.

Points the paper makes about the study in general: Pseudoprogression seemed to be unrelated to changes in the top peripheral T cell clonotypes found by TCRB sequencing. PBMC samples for TCRB deep sequencing were selected based on availability. According to the authors, sample limitations meant that analyses of patient blood samples could not be reproduced. Across multiple MHC alleles, vaccine-induced immune responses were seen in 90% to 95% of patients.

The sample in question was PBMCs, obtained from a glioma patient treated with radiotherapy, temozolomide or both. Recombination joined TRBV2 with TRBJ2-1; 7 of the junction bases match TRBD1. The receptor comes from a middle-aged man with glioma. The nucleotides are TGTGCCAGCAGTCCGGGACAGAGCAATGAGCAGTTCTTC. It codes for CASSPGQSNEQFF.